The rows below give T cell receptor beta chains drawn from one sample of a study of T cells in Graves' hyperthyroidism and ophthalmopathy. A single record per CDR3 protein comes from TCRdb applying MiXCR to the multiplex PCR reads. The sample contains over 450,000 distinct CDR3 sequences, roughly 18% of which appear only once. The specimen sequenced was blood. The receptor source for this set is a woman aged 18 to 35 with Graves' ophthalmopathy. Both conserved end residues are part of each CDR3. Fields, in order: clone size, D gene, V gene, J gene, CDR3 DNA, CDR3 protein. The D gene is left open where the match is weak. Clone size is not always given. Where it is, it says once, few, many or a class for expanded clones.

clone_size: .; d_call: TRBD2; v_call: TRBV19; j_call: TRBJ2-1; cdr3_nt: TGTGCCAGTAGTATACCAAGCGGGAGAGGCAATGAGCAGTTCTTC; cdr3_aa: CASSIPSGRGNEQFF
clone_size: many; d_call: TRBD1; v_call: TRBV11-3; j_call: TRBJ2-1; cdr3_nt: TGTGCCAGCAGCCCCGGGACAGGCTGGGCCTACAATGAGCAGTTCTTC; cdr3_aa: CASSPGTGWAYNEQFF
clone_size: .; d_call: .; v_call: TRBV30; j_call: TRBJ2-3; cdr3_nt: TGTGCCTTCCGTGCAGATACGCAGTATTTT; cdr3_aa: CAFRADTQYF
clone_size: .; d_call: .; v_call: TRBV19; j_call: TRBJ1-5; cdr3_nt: TGTGCCAGTAGTATTGGCGGAGGACTTCAGCATTTT; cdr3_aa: CASSIGGGLQHF
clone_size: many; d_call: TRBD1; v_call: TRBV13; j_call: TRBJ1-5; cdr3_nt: TGTGCCAGCAGCTTAGGGGGACAGGGAAGCAATCAGCCCCAGCATTTT; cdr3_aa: CASSLGGQGSNQPQHF
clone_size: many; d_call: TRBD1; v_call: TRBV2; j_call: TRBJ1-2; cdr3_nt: TGTGCCAGCAGTTCCCCAACCGACAGGGTTCCTGGCTACACCTTC; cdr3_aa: CASSSPTDRVPGYTF
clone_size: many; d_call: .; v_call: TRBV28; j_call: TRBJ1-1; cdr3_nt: TGTGCCAGCAGCCCTATGGGACCCCCGGGGTGGACTGAAGCTTTCTTT; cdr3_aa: CASSPMGPPGWTEAFF
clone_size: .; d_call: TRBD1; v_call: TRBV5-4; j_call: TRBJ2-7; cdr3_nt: TGTGCCAGCAGCTCCTTACAGGGGGCGCAGTCCTACGAGCAGTACTTC; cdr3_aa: CASSSLQGAQSYEQYF
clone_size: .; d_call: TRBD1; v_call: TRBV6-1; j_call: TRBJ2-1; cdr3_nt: TGTGCCAGCAGTAGAGGACAGGGGGCGTTCAATGAGCAGTTCTTC; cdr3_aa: CASSRGQGAFNEQFF
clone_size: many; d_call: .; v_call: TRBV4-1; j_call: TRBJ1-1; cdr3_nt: TGCGCCAGCAGCCAAGAATCCAGCTCTGAAGCTTTCTTT; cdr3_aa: CASSQESSSEAFF
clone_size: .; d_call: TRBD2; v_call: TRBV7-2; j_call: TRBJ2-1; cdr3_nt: TGTGCCAGCAGCTTAGCCGGGACTAGCGGGAGTAATTTCCACAATGAGCAGTTCTTC; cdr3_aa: CASSLAGTSGSNFHNEQFF
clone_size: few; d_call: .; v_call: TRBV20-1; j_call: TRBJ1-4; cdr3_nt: TGCAGTGCTCTACCGCATTCCCGGGAAAAACTGTTTTTT; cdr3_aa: CSALPHSREKLFF
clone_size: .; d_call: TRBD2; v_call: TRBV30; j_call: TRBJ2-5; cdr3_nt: TGTGCCTGGAGTAGCGGGGGTCAAGAGACCCAGTACTTC; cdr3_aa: CAWSSGGQETQYF
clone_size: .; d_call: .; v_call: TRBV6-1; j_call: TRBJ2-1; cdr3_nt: TGTGCCAGCAGGGGGGCGGGGCTCTACAATGAGCAGTTCTTC; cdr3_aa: CASRGAGLYNEQFF
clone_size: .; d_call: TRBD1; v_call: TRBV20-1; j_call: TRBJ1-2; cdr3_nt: TGCAGTGCTTATAAGGGGAAGACAGGGAGCCATGGCTACACCTTC; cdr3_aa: CSAYKGKTGSHGYTF
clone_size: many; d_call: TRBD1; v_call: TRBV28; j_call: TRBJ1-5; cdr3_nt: TGTGCCAGCAGTTTGACAGGGGCTCAGCCCCAGCATTTT; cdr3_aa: CASSLTGAQPQHF
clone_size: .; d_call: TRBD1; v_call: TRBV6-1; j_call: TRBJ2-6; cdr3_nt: TGTGCCAGCGGGACAGGGGAACGGGTTGCTGGGGCCAACGTCCTGACTTTC; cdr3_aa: CASGTGERVAGANVLTF
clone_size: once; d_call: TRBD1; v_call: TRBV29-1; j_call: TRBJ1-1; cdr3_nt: TGCAGCGTCGCAGGGGGCGTCGACACTGAAGCTTTCTTT; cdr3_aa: CSVAGGVDTEAFF
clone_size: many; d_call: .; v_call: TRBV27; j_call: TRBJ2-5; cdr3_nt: TGTGCCAGGAATGGGGGGGCCTGCTGGTGCGAGACCCAGTACTTC; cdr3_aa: CARNGGACWCETQYF
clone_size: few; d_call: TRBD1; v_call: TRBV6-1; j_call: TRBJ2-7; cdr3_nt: TGTGCCAGCAGAGACCCCTTACCCGGGGACAGGGTAAAAATCATAAACTACGAGCAGTACTTC; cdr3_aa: CASRDPLPGDRVKIINYEQYF
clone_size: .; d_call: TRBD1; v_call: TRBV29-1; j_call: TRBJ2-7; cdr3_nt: TGCAGCGTTGAACAGGGGGCCGGCGAGCAGTACTTC; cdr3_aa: CSVEQGAGEQYF
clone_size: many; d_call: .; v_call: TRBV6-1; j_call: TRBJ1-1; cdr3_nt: TGTGCCAGCAGCCCAAGGCGGGACGGTGAAGCTTTCTTT; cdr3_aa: CASSPRRDGEAFF
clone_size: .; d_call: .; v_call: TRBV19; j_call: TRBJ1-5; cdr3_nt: TGTGCCAGTAGTACATTATCCGACAGAGAATATAGCAATCAGCCCCAGCATTTT; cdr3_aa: CASSTLSDREYSNQPQHF
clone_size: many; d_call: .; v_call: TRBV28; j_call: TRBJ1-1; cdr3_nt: TGTGCCAGCAGTTTTCCCCAGTACACTGAAGCTTTCTTT; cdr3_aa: CASSFPQYTEAFF
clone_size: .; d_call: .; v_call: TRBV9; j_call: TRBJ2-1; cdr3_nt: TGTGCCAGCAGCGTAGGGACAGATAACGTAAGGTCCTACAATGAGCAGTTCTTC; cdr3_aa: CASSVGTDNVRSYNEQFF
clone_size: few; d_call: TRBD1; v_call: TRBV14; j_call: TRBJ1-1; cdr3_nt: TGTGCCAGCAGCAGATGGGACAGGGGGAACACTGAAGCTTTCTTT; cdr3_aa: CASSRWDRGNTEAFF
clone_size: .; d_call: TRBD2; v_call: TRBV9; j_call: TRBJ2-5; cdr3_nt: TGTGCCAGCAGCGTGGGGACTAGCGGGACCCAGTACTTC; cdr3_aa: CASSVGTSGTQYF
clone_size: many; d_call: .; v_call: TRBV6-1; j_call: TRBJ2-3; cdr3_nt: TGTGCCAGCAGTTTGAACGCCGGGACAGATACGCAGTATTTT; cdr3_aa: CASSLNAGTDTQYF
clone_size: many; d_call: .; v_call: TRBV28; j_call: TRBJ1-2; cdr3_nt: TGTGCCAGCAGCAAAAACGGACAGTTTTATGGCTACACCTTC; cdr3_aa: CASSKNGQFYGYTF
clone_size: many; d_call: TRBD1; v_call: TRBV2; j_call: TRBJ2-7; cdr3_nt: TGTGCCAGCAGTCAAACAGGGGGCACGCTGACCGAGCAGTACTTC; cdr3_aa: CASSQTGGTLTEQYF
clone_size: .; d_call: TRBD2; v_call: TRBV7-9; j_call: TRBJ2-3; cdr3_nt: TGTGCCAGCAGCCCCAACCGACTAGCGGGAAAGGGCACAGATACGCAGTATTTT; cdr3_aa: CASSPNRLAGKGTDTQYF
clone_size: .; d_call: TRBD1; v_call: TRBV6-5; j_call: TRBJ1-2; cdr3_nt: TGTGCCAGCAGTTACTTGGGACAGGGGAACGGCTACACCTTC; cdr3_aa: CASSYLGQGNGYTF
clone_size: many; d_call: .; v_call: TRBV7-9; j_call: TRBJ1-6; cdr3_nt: TGTGCCAGCCGAGGAGGGGATTATTCACCCCTCCACTTT; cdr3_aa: CASRGGDYSPLHF
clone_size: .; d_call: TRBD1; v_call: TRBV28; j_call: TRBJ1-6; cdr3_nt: TGTGCCAGCAGTCTCCAGGGGGCCCCCCTCCACTTT; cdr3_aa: CASSLQGAPLHF
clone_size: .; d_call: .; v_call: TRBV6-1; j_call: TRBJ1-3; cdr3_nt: TGTGCCAGCAGTGAGATGGTGGGGGCTGAAGTCATATATTTT; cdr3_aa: CASSEMVGAEVIYF
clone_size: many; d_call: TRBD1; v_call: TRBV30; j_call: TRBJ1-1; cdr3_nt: TGTGCCTCAAAGGACAGGGGGTTCACGAACACTGAAGCTTTCTTT; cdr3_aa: CASKDRGFTNTEAFF
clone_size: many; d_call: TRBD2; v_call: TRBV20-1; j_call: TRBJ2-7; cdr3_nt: TGCAGTGCTAGCGCATCCGGGACTAGCGGCTTCTCCTACGAGCAGTACTTC; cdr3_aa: CSASASGTSGFSYEQYF
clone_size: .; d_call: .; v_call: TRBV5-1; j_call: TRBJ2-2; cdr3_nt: TGCGCCAGCAGCTCGCGGGGCAGGGGGAACACCGGGGAGCTGTTTTTT; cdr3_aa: CASSSRGRGNTGELFF
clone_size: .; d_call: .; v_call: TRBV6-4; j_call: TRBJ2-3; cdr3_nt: TGTGCCAGCAGTGATAAGGGTAGCACAGATACGCAGTATTTT; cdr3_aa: CASSDKGSTDTQYF
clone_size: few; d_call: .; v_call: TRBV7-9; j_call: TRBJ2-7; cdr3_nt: TGTGCCGGCAGCCCAGGTTCGTCTGACGAGCAGTACTTC; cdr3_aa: CAGSPGSSDEQYF
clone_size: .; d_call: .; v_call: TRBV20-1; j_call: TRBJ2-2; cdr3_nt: TGCAGTGCTAGAGATAGGGGCGGGGAGCTGTTTTTT; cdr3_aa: CSARDRGGELFF
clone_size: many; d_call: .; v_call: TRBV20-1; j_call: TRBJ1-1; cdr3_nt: TGCAGTGCTCCACCAAGGACAGTTATGAACACTGAAGCTTTCTTT; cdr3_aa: CSAPPRTVMNTEAFF
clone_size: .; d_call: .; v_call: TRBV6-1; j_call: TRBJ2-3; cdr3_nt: TGTGCCAGCGAAATCAGTTCTAGCACAGATACGCAGTATTTT; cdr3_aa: CASEISSSTDTQYF
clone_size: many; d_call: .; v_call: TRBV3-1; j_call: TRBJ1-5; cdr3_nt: TGTGCCAGCAGCCAAGATAGGAGCAATCAGCCCCAGCATTTT; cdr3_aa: CASSQDRSNQPQHF
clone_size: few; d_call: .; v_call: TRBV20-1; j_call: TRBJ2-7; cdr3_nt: TGCAGTGGAGAGACCGGATACGAGCAGTACTTC; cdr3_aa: CSGETGYEQYF
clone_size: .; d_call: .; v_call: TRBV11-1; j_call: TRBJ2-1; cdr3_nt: TGTGCCGGCAGCTTTAACCGTGACAATGAGCAGTTCTTC; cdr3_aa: CAGSFNRDNEQFF
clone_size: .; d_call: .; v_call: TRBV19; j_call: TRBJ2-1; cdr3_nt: TGTGCCAGTAATGAGGGAGCAACCTACAATGAGCAGTTCTTC; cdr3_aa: CASNEGATYNEQFF
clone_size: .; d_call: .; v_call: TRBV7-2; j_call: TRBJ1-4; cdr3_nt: TGTGCCAGCAGCCTAAGGGAATTCACTAATGAAAAACTGTTTTTT; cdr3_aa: CASSLREFTNEKLFF